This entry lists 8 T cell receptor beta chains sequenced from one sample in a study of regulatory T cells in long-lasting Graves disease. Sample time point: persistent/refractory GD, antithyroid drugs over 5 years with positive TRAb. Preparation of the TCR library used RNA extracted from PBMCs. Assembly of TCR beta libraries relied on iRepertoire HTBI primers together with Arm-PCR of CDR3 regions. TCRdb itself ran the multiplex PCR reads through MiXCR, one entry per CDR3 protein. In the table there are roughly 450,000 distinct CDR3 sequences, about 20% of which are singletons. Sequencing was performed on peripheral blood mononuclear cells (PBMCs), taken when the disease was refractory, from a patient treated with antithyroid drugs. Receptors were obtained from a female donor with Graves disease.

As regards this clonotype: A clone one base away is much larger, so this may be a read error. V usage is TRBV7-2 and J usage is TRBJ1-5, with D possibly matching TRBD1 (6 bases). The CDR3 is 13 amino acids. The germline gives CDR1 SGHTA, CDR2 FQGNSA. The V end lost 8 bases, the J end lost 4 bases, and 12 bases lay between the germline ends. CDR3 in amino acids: CASGQDRNQPQHF. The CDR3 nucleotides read TGTGCCAGCGGCCAGGACAGAAATCAGCCCCAGCATTTT.

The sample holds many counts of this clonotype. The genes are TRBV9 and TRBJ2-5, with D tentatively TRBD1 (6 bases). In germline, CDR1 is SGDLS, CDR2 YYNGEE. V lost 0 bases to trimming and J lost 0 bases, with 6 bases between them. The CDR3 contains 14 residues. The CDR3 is CASSVAGDQETQYF. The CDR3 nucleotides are TGTGCCAGCAGCGTAGCAGGGGACCAAGAGACCCAGTACTTC.

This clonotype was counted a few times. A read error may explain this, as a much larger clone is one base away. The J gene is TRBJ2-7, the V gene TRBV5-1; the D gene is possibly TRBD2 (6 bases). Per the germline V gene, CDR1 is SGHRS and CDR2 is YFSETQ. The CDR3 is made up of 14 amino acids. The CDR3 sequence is CASRGGLRAYEQCF. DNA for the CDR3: TGCGCCAGCAGAGGAGGGCTTCGGGCCTACGAGCAGTGCTTC.

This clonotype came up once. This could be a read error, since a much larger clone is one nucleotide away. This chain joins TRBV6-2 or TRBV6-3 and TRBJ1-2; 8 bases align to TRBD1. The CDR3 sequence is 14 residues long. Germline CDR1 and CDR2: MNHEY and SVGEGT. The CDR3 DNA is TGTGCCGGCAGGGGGCACGGGACTAACTATGGCTACACCTTC. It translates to CAGRGHGTNYGYTF.

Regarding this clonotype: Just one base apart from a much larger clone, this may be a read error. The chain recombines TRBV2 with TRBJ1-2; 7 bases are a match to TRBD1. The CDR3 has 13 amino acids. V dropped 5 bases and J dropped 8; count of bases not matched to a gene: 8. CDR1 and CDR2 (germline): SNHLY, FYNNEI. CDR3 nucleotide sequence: TGTGCCAGCAGTTACGGGACAGCGGCCGGCTACACCTTC. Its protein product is CASSYGTAAGYTF.

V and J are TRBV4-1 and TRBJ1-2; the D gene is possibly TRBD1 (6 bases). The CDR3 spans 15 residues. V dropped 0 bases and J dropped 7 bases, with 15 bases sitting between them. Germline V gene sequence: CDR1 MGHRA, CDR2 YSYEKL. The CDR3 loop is CASSQDRGGHGGYTF. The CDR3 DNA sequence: TGCGCCAGCAGCCAAGATCGGGGGGGGCATGGTGGCTACACCTTC.

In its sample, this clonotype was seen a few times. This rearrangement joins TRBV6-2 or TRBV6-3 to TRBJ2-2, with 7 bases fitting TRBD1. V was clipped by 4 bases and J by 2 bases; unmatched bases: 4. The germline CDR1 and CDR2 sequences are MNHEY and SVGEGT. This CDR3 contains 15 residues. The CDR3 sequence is CASSWDSLNTGELFF. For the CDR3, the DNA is TGTGCCAGCAGTTGGGACAGCCTAAACACCGGGGAGCTGTTTTTT.

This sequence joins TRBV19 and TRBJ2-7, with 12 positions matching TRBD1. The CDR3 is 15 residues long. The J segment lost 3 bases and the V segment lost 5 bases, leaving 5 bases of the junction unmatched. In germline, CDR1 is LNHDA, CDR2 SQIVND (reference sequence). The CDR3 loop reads CASSLRDRGLYEQYF. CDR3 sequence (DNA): TGTGCCAGTAGTCTCCGGGACAGGGGGCTCTACGAGCAGTACTTC.